This note documents a single TCR beta chain sequence. Measured with immunoSEQ multiplex PCR; TCRdb has only the in-frame clones, and not every one. The data show 200,000 or so clones, 70% to 90% seen once. The data stem from a study of blood T cell repertoires in COVID-19. V lost 2 bases and J lost 4; bases outside the gene matches: 4. This CDR3 has 14 residues. The germline V gene encodes CDR1 SEHNR and CDR2 FQNEAQ (reference sequence). The clonotype originates from a woman aged 35 to 49 with acute COVID-19. The source material was PBMCs or T cells enriched from blood (not recorded which). The chain uses TRBV7-9 and TRBJ1-2, with TRBD1 identical over 7 bases. In DNA form, the CDR3 reads TGTGCCAGCAGCTTAATGGGACAGATCTATGGCTACACCTTC. Its translation is CASSLMGQIYGYTF. The variable domain in full, with the rest retrieved from reference TRBV7-9 and TRBJ1-2, is DTGVSQNPRHKITKRGQNVTFRCDPISEHNRLYWYRQTLGQGPEFLTYFQNEAQLEKSRLLSDRFSAERPKGSFSTLEIQRTEQGDSAMYLCASSLMGQIYGYTFGSGTRLTVV.